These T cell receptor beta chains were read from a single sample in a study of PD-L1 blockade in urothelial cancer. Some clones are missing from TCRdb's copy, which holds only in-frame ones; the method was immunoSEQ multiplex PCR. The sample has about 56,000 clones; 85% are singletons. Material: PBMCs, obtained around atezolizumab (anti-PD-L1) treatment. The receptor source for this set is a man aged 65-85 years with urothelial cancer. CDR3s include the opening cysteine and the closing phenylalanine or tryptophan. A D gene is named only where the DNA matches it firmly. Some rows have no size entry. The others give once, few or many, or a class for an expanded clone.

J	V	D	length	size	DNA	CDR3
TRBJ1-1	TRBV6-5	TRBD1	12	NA	TGTGCCAGCAGTGGGGACAGCCCTCAAGCTTTCTTT	CASSGDSPQAFF
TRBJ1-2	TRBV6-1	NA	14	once	TGTGCCAGCAGTGAAGGAGACAGTGGGGATGGCTACACCTTC	CASSEGDSGDGYTF
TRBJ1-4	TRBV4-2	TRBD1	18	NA	TGTGCCAGCAGCCAAGATCTACAGGGGGCGGTTGGAGGCGAAAAACTGTTTTTT	CASSQDLQGAVGGEKLFF
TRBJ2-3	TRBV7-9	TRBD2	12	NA	TGTGCCAGCAGCTTATGGGGGGGATACGCGTATTTT	CASSLWGGYAYF
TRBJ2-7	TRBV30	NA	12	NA	TGTGCCTGGCGACAGGATTCCTACGAGCAGTACTTC	CAWRQDSYEQYF
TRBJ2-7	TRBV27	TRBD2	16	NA	TGTGCCAGCAGTGGGGGGGCTAGCGGGAGGTCCTACGAGCAGTACTTC	CASSGGASGRSYEQYF
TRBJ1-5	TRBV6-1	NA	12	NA	TGTGCCAGCAGTGAAGCCGATCAGCCCCAGCATTTT	CASSEADQPQHF
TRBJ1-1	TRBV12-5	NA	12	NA	TGTGCTAGTGCTGCGGGACGGGCTGAAGCTTTCTTT	CASAAGRAEAFF
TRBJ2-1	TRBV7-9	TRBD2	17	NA	TGTGCCAGCAGCCCCGGTTCCAGACTAGCGGGGGACAATGAGCAGTTCTTC	CASSPGSRLAGDNEQFF
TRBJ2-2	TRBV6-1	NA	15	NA	TGTGCCAGCAGTGAAGCAAGGGGGAACACCGGGGAGCTGTTTTTT	CASSEARGNTGELFF
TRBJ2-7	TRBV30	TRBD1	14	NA	TGTGCCTGGAGTTTGACAGGGGGTTCGTACGAGCAGTACTTC	CAWSLTGGSYEQYF
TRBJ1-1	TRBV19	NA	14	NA	TGTGCCAGTAGTATAGGTCAGTGGAACACTGAAGCTTTCTTT	CASSIGQWNTEAFF
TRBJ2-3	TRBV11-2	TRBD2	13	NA	TGTGCCAGCAGCTTAACTAGCGAGGATACGCAGTATTTT	CASSLTSEDTQYF
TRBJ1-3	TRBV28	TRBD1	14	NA	TGTGCCGGCACAGGGGGTTTTACCGGAAACACCATATATTTT	CAGTGGFTGNTIYF
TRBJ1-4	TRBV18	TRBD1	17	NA	TGTGCCAGCTCACCAAGGACAGGCGAGGCAACTAATGAAAAACTGTTTTTT	CASSPRTGEATNEKLFF
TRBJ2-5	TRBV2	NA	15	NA	TGTGCCAGCAGTGAAGGGGGGGTTAGCCAAGAGACCCAGTACTTC	CASSEGGVSQETQYF
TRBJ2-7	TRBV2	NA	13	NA	TGTGCCAGCAGTGGCGGGATACCCGCCGAGCAGTACTTC	CASSGGIPAEQYF
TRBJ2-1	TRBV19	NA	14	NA	TGTGCCAGTAGTATAAGGGCGGGCTCCAATGAGCAGTTCTTC	CASSIRAGSNEQFF
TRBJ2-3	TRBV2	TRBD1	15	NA	TGTGCCAGCAGTGGAATCCGGGACAGGGTCAGATACGCGTATTTT	CASSGIRDRVRYAYF
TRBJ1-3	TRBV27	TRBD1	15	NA	TGTGCCAGCAGTTTAAGCAGGGGGCATGGAAACACCATATATTTT	CASSLSRGHGNTIYF
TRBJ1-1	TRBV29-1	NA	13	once	TGCAGCGTTGTAGGAGGGTTGAACACTGAAGCTTTCTTT	CSVVGGLNTEAFF
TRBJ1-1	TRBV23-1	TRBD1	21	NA	TGCGCCAGCAGTCAAAGGAGGGACCTAAGGAGGGACAGGGTTCGGGACACTGAAGCTTTCTTT	CASSQRRDLRRDRVRDTEAFF
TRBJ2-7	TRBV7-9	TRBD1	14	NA	TGTGCCAGCAGCTCCGGGACAGGGGTCTACGAGCAGTACTTC	CASSSGTGVYEQYF
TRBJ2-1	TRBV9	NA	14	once	TGTGCCAGCAGCCCAGAGGGAACCCACAATGAGCAGTTCTTC	CASSPEGTHNEQFF
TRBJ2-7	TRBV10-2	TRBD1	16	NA	TGCGCCAGCAGTGAGTCAGGGGGACAGGGTGCCTACGAGCAGTACTTC	CASSESGGQGAYEQYF
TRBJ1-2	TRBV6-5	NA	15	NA	TGTGCCAGCACGAACACCGGACAGCAGAACTATGGCTACACCTTC	CASTNTGQQNYGYTF
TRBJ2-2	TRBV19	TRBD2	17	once	TGTGCCAGTAGTATGGGACTAGCGGGTGCGAACACCGGGGAGCTGTTTTTT	CASSMGLAGANTGELFF
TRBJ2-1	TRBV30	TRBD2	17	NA	TGTGCCTGGAGTACCAGGGGGGGACTAGCGAGTTACAATGAGCAGTTCTTC	CAWSTRGGLASYNEQFF
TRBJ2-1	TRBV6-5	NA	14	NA	TGTGCCAGCAGTCGTCGGGAAGCCTACAATGAGCAGTTCTTC	CASSRREAYNEQFF
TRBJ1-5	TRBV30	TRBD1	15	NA	TGTGCCTGGAGTCCCGCAGGGGGCAGGGATCAGCCCCAGCATTTT	CAWSPAGGRDQPQHF
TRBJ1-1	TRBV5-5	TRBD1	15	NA	TGTGCCAGCAGCTTGGATTCCAGGGGGGAAAGTAAAGCTTTCTTT	CASSLDSRGESKAFF
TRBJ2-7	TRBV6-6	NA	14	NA	TGTGCCAGCAGTTACTCCGACGGGACCTACGAGCAGTACTTC	CASSYSDGTYEQYF
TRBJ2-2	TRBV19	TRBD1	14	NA	TGTGCCGGCCAAGACAGGGCGAACACCGGGGAGCTGTTTTTT	CAGQDRANTGELFF
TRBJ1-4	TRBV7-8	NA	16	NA	TGTGCCAGCAGCTTACCTCAGGGGAGGGGTAGGGAAAAACTGTTTTTT	CASSLPQGRGREKLFF
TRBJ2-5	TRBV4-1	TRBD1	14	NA	TGCGCCAGCAGCCAACCCGACAGGGGCGAGACCCAGTACTTC	CASSQPDRGETQYF
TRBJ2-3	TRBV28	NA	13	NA	TGTGCCAGCAGTATAGGCGGGGGCCCTACGCAGTATTTT	CASSIGGGPTQYF
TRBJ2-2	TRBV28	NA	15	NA	TGTGCCAGCAGTTTTGGCGGGGCGAACACCGGGGAGCTGTTTTTT	CASSFGGANTGELFF
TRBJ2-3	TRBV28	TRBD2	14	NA	TGTGCCAGCAGTCTGGGGGGGATCACAGATACGCAGTATTTT	CASSLGGITDTQYF
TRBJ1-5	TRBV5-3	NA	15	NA	TGTGCCAGAAGCTTGGCACAGGGTCGGAACCAGCCCCAGCATTTT	CARSLAQGRNQPQHF
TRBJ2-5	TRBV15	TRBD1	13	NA	TGTGCCACCAGCAGGGACAGGGAGGAGACCCAGTACTTC	CATSRDREETQYF
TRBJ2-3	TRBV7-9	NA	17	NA	TGTGCCAGCAGCCCTCCCTGGGCGCGGGACAGCACAGATACGCAGTATTTT	CASSPPWARDSTDTQYF
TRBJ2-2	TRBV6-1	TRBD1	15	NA	TGTGCCAGCAGTGCTCACGACAGGGCGACCGGGGAGCTGTTTTTT	CASSAHDRATGELFF
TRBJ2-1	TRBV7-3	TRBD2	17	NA	TGTGCCAGCAGCCCAAACCCAAGCGGGAGCTCCTACAATGAGCAGTTCTTC	CASSPNPSGSSYNEQFF
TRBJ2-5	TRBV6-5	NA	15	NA	TGTGCCAGCAGTTACTCGATACGGGGACAAGAGACCCAGTACTTC	CASSYSIRGQETQYF
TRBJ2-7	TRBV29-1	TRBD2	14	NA	TGCAGCGTTCTAGGAACAGCGGGAACCTACGAGCAGTACTTC	CSVLGTAGTYEQYF
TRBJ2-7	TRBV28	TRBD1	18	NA	TGTGCCAGCAGTCAAATACTCCTCGACAGGGGAGACTCCTACGAGCAGTACTTC	CASSQILLDRGDSYEQYF
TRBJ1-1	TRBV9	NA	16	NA	TGTGCCAGCAGGGAAAAGGACGGAGGGATGAACACTGAAGCTTTCTTT	CASREKDGGMNTEAFF
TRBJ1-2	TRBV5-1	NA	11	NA	TGCGCCAGCAGATCCCCTTATGGCTACACCTTC	CASRSPYGYTF